One sample yielded the 10 T cell receptor beta chains listed below, sequenced in a study of human T cells and chemical hapten exposure. One entry per CDR3 protein results from TCRdb running MiXCR on the RACE reads. This table has some 400,000 distinct CDR3 sequences, approximately 5.1% appearing once. Documented time point: patch test 1, 2 weeks after DPC sensitization. Treatment of the sample: therapeutic diphenylcyclopropenone sensitization with weekly scalp DPC. Sequenced material: whole blood, taken in connection with sensitization to the hapten diphenylcyclopropenone (DPC). Every receptor here comes from a woman aged 45-59 years with alopecia areata. Some clones in this sample may be carry-over from other donors' samples.

This clonotype has at least ten counts. This chain uses TRBV29-1 with TRBJ2-1; D is unresolved. Trimming took off 8 bases at V and 2 bases at J, with 7 bases between the two ends. Germline V CDR1 and CDR2: SQVTM, ANQGSEA. This CDR3 region has 11 residues. The CDR3, as DNA: TGCAGCCCGACAACCTACAATGAGCAGTTCTTC. Translation gives CSPTTYNEQFF.

This clonotype was counted a few times. V gene TRBV9 combines with J gene TRBJ2-1; TRBD2 matches at 8 bases. The germline gives CDR1 SGDLS, CDR2 YYNGEE. The CDR3 extends over 15 amino acids. Trimming cost V 0 bases and J 9 bases; bases outside gene matches: 8. The CDR3 bases are TGTGCCAGCAGCGTAGCTAGGACTAGCATTGTTGAGCAGTTCTTC. Its translation is CASSVARTSIVEQFF.

This clonotype was counted ten times or more. The chain joins TRBV12-3 or TRBV12-4 to TRBJ2-3; D remains unclear. The CDR3 is 13 residues long. The V and J ends lost 7 bases and 1 base respectively, with 9 bases between them. This CDR3 is CASIPGGTDTQYF. DNA of the CDR3: TGTGCCAGCATCCCGGGCGGCACAGATACGCAGTATTTT.

This clonotype was recorded at least ten times. This chain connects TRBV6-1 to TRBJ1-5; D is possibly TRBD1 (6 bases). The germline V gene encodes CDR1 MNHNS and CDR2 SASEGT. V was pared by 4 bases and J by 1 base, with 14 bases between. The CDR3 runs to 16 residues. The CDR3 sequence is CASSVPSQGSNQPQHF. The DNA of the CDR3 is TGTGCCAGCAGTGTCCCCTCCCAGGGGAGCAATCAGCCCCAGCATTTT.

This clonotype was counted between two and nine times. This chain uses TRBV20-1 with TRBJ2-7; 9 bases agree with TRBD1. Per the germline V gene, CDR1 is DFQATT and CDR2 is SNEGSKA (reference sequence). The CDR3 covers 14 residues. V lost 2 bases, J lost 3 bases, and 5 bases stayed unmatched. The CDR3 region is CSARKRDRVYEQYF. CDR3 nucleotides: TGCAGTGCTAGAAAACGGGACAGGGTCTACGAGCAGTACTTC.

This clonotype was recorded a few times. V and J are TRBV4-1 and TRBJ1-6; the match to TRBD1 covers 9 bases. Germline loops: CDR1 MGHRA, CDR2 YSYEKL. This CDR3 is built from 15 residues. The V segment lost 1 base and the J segment 13 bases; nucleotides outside the gene matches: 8. CDR3 bases: TGCGCCAGCAGCCAAGGGGACAGGGTTTTATTGCCCCTCCACTTT. This translates into CASSQGDRVLLPLHF.

At least ten counts were recorded for this clonotype. V usage is TRBV3-1 and J usage is TRBJ1-2; 7 bases match TRBD1. This CDR3 comprises 17 residues. Germline CDR1 and CDR2: LGHDT and YNNKEL (reference sequence). Unmatched junction bases numbered 13, after V lost 0 bases and J lost 6 bases. The CDR3 DNA reads TGTGCCAGCAGCCAAGATCCGCACACAGGGGTTGGTGATGGCTACACCTTC. It codes for CASSQDPHTGVGDGYTF.

This clonotype was found many times. The V gene is TRBV2, the J gene TRBJ1-1, with D maybe TRBD1 (6 bases). Germline CDR1 SNHLY, CDR2 FYNNEI. This CDR3 is 13 amino acids long. V dropped 6 bases and J dropped 0 bases, with 8 bases sitting between them. CDR3 residues: CASRDSMNTEAFF. In nucleotides, the CDR3 is TGTGCCAGCAGGGACAGCATGAACACTGAAGCTTTCTTT.

This clonotype showed up many times. The chain carries TRBV9 and TRBJ2-7; D uncertain. The CDR3 has 13 amino acids. The germline V gene encodes CDR1 SGDLS and CDR2 YYNGEE. V dropped 2 bases and J dropped 0 bases, with 6 bases sitting between them. CDR3: CASSVDNSYEQYF. The DNA of the CDR3 is TGTGCCAGCAGCGTCGACAACTCCTACGAGCAGTACTTC.

The V gene is TRBV7-2, the J gene TRBJ2-1, with 10 bases aligning to TRBD2. Germline V gene data show CDR1 as SGHTA and CDR2 as FQGNSA. J lost 5 bases, V lost 6 bases, and 10 bases had no gene match. The CDR3 spans 16 residues. The DNA for the CDR3 is TGTGCCAGCAGACCTACCGCTAGCGGGAGTGACAATGAGCAGTTCTTC. Protein: CASRPTASGSDNEQFF.